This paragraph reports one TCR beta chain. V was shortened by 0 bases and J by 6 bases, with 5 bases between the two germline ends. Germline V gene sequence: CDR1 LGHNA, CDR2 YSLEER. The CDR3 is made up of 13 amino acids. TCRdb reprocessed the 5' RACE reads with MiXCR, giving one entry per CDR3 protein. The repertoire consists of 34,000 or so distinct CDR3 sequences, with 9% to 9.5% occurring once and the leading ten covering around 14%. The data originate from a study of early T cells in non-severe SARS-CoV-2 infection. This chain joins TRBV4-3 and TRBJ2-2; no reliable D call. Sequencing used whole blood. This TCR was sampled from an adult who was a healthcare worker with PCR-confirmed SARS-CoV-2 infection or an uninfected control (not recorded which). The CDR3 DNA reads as TGCGCCAGCAGCCAAGATGAGCCCGGGGAGCTGTTTTTT. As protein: CASSQDEPGELFF.